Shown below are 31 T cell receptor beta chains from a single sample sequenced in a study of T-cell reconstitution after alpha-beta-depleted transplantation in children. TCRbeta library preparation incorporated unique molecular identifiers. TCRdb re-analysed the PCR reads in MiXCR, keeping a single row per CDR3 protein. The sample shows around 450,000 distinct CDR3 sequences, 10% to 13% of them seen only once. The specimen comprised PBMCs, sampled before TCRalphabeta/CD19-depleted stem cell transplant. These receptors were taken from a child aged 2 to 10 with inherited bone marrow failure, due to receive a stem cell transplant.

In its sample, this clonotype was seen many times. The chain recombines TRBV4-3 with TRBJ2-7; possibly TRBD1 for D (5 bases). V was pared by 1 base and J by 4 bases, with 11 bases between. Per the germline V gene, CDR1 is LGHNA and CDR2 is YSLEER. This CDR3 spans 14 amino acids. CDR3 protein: CASSQGTGLYEQYF. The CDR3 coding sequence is TGCGCCAGCAGCCAAGGAACAGGTCTGTACGAGCAGTACTTC.

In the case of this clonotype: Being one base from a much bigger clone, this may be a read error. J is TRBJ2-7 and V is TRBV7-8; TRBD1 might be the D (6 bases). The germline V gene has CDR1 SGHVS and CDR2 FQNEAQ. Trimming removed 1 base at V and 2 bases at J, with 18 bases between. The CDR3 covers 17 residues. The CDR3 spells CASSLDRRQGSTYEQYF. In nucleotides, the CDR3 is TGTGCCAGCAGCTTAGATCGGCGCCAGGGGTCAACCTACGAGCAGTACTTC.

DNA for the CDR3: TGTGCCAGCAGCTTATTTGGGGGAGTGTATAGAGATACGCAGTATTTT. Translating gives CASSLFGGVYRDTQYF. The chain has TRBV7-2 and TRBJ2-3; D possibly uses TRBD1 or TRBD2 (5 bases each). Germline-derived CDR1 and CDR2 are SGHTA and FQGNSA. Trimming removed 2 bases from V and 5 bases from J, with 17 bases in between. The CDR3 runs to 16 residues. The complete variable domain, with remaining parts taken from reference TRBV7-2 and TRBJ2-3, reads GAGVSQSPSNKVTEKGKDVELRCDPISGHTALYWYRQSLGQGLEFLIYFQGNSAPDKSGLPSDRFSAERTGGSVSTLTIQRTQQEDSAVYLCASSLFGGVYRDTQYFGPGTRLTVL.

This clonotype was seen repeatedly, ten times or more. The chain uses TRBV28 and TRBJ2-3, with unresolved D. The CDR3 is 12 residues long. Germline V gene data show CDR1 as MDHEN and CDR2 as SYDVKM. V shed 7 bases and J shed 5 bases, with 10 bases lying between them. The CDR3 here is CASKPVGDTQYF. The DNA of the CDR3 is TGTGCCAGCAAACCGGTAGGAGATACGCAGTATTTT.

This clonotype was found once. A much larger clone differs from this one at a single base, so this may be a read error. The CDR3 DNA follows: TGTGCCAGCAGTACGCTTCGGACTAGCGGGAGTCAGTACGACCAGTACTTC. This encodes CASSTLRTSGSQYDQYF. The V and J genes are TRBV27 and TRBJ2-7; 13 bases are a match to TRBD2. The CDR3 consists of 17 residues. CDR1 and CDR2 from the germline V gene are MNHEY and SMNVEV (reference sequence).

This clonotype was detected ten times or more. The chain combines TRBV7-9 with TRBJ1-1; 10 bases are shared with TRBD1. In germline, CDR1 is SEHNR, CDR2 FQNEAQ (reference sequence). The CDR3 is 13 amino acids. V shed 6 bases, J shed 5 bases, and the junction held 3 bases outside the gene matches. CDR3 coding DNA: TGTGCCAGCAGTCGACAGGGGGCAACTGAAGCTTTCTTT. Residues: CASSRQGATEAFF.

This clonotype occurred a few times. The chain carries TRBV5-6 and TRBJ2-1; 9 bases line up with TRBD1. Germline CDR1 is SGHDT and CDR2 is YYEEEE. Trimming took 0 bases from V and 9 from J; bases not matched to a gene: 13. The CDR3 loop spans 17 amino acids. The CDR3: CASSLDSGQGYFSEQFF. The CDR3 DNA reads TGTGCCAGCAGCTTGGATTCGGGACAGGGTTATTTTAGTGAGCAGTTCTTC. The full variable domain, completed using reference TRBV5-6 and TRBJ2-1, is DAGVTQSPTHLIKTRGQQVTLRCSPKSGHDTVSWYQQALGQGPQFIFQYYEEEERQRGNFPDRFSGHQFPNYSSELNVNALLLGDSALYLCASSLDSGQGYFSEQFFGPGTRLTVL.

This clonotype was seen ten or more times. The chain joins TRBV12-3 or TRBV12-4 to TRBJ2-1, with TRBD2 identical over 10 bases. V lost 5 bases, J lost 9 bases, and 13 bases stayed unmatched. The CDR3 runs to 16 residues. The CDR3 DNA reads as TGTGCCAGCAGTGGCCTGCTAGCGGGAGTCGCACGTGAGCAGTTCTTC. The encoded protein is CASSGLLAGVAREQFF.

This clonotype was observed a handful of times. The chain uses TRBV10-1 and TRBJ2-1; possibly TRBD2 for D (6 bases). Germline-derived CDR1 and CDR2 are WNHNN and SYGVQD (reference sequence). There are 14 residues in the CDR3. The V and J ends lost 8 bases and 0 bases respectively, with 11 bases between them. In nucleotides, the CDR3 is TGCGCCAGCCTCCCCGGGAGCTCCTACAATGAGCAGTTCTTC. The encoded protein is CASLPGSSYNEQFF.

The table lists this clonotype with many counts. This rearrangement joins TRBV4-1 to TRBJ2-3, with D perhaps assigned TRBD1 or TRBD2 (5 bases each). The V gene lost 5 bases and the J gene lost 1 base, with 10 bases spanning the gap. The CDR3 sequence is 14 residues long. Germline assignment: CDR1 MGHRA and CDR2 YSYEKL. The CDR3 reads CASSFRDRTDTQYF. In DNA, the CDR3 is TGCGCCAGCAGCTTCAGGGACCGCACAGATACGCAGTATTTT.

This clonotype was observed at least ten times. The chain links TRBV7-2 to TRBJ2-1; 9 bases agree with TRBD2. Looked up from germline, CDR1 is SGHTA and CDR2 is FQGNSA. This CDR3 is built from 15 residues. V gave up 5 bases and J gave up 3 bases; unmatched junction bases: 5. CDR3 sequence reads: CASSPTSGYYNEQFF. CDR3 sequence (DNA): TGTGCCAGCAGCCCTACTAGCGGGTACTACAATGAGCAGTTCTTC. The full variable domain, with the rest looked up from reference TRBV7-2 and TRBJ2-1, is GAGVSQSPSNKVTEKGKDVELRCDPISGHTALYWYRQSLGQGLEFLIYFQGNSAPDKSGLPSDRFSAERTGGSVSTLTIQRTQQEDSAVYLCASSPTSGYYNEQFFGPGTRLTVL.

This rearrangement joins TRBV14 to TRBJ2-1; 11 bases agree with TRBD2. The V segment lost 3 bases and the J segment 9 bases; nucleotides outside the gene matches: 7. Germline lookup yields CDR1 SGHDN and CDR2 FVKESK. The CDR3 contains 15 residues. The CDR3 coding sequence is TGTGCCAGCAGCCATATAGCGGGAGGGCCTATTGAGCAGTTCTTC. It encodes CASSHIAGGPIEQFF.

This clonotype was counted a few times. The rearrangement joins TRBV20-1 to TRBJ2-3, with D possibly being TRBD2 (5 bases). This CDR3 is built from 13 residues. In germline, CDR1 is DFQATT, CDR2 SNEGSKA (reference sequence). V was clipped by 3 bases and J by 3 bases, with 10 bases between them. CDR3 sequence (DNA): TGCAGTGCTAGGGTTCGGAGGACAGATACGCAGTATTTT. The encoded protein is CSARVRRTDTQYF.

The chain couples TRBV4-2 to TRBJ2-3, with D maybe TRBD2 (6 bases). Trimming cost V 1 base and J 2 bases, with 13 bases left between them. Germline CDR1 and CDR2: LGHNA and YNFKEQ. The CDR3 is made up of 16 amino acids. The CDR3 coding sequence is TGTGCCAGCAGCCAAGGCGGGGTCCCCACCACAGATACGCAGTATTTT. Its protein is CASSQGGVPTTDTQYF.

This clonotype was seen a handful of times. The CDR3 reads CASNSGTYNEQFF. CDR3 in DNA: TGTGCCAGTAATAGCGGGACTTACAATGAGCAGTTCTTC. This chain links TRBV6-1 with TRBJ2-1; 8 nucleotides align to TRBD2. The CDR3 consists of 13 residues. The germline CDR1 and CDR2 sequences are MNHNS and SASEGT. Unmatched junction bases numbered 5, after V lost 9 bases and J lost 4 bases.

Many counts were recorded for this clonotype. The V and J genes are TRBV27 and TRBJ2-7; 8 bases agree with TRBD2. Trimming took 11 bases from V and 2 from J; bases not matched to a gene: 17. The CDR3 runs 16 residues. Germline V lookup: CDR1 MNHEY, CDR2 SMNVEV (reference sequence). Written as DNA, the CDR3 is TGTGCCGATGAGGGGCGGGAGGCCCAGACAGCCTACGAGCAGTACTTC. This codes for CADEGREAQTAYEQYF.

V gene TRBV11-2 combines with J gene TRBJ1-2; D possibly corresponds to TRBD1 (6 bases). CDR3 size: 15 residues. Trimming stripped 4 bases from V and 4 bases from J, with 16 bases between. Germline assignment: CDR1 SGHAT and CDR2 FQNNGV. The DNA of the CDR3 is TGTGCCAGCAGCTCCCCGGAACAGGGTGGCTATGGCTACACCTTC. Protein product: CASSSPEQGGYGYTF.

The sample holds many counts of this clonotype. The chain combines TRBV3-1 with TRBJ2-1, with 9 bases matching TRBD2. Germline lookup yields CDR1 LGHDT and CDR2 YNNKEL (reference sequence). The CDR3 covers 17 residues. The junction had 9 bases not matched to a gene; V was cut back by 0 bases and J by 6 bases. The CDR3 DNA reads TGTGCCAGCAGCCAAGATCTTGCGGGAGGGCCGAGCAATGAGCAGTTCTTC. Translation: CASSQDLAGGPSNEQFF.

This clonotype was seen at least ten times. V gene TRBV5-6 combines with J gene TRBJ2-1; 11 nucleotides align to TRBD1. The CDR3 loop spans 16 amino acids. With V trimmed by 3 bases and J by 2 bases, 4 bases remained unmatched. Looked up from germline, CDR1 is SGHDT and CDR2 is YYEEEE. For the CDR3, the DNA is TGTGCCAGCAGCTACTGGACAGGGGGCGCCTACAATGAGCAGTTCTTC. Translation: CASSYWTGGAYNEQFF.

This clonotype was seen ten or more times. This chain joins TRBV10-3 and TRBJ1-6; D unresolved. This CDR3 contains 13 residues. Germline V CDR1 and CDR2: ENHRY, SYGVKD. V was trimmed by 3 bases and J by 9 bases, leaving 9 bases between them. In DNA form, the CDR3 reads TGTGCCATCAGTGATCGCAGTGGTTCACCCCTCCACTTT. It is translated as CAISDRSGSPLHF.

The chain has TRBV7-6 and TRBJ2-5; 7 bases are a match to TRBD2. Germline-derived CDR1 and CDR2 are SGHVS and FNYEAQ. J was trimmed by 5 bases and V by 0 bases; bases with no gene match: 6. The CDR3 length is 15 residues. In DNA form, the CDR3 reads TGTGCCAGCAGCTTAGCGGGAGGGAGTCGGGAGACCCAGTACTTC. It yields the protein CASSLAGGSRETQYF.

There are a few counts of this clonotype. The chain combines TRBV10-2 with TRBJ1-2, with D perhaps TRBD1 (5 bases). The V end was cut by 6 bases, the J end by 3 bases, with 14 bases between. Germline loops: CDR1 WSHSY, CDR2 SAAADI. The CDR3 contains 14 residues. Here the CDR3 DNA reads TGCGCCAGCAGAGCCCTTGGGGGTTACTATGGCTACACCTTC. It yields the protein CASRALGGYYGYTF.

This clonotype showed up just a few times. CDR3 bases: TGTGCCAGCAGACTCTTGGACAGGAGCTCCTACGAGCAGTACTTC. Amino acids: CASRLLDRSSYEQYF. The chain employs TRBV28 and TRBJ2-7, with TRBD1 matching 7 bases. Germline values: CDR1 MDHEN, CDR2 SYDVKM. With 6 bases clipped from V and 0 bases from J, the junction kept 8 bases outside the gene matches. There are 15 residues in the CDR3.

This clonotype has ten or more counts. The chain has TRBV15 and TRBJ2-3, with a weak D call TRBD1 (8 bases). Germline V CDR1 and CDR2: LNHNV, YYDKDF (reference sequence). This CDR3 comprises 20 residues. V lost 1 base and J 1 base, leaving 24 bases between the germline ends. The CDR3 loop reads CATSRVAGEPSGQGTDTQYF. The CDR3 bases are TGTGCCACCAGCAGAGTAGCGGGCGAACCCTCGGGACAGGGCACAGATACGCAGTATTTT.

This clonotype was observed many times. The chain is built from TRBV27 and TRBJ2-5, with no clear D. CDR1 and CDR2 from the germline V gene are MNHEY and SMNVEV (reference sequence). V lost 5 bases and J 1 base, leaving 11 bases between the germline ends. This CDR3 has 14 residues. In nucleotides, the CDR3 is TGTGCCAGCAGTCCCGGCCTGATCCAAGAGACCCAGTACTTC. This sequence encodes CASSPGLIQETQYF.

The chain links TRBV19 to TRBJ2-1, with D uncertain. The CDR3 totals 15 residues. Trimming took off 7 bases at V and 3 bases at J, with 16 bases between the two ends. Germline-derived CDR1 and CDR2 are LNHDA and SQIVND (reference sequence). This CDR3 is CASTTDLTNYNEQFF. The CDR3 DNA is TGTGCCAGTACCACCGACTTGACGAACTACAATGAGCAGTTCTTC.

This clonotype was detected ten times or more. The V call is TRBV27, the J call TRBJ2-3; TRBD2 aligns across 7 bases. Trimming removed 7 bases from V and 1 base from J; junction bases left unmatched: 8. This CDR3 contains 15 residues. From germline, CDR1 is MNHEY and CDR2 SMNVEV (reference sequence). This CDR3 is CASMGGEPRTDTQYF. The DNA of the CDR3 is TGTGCCAGCATGGGGGGGGAGCCCCGCACAGATACGCAGTATTTT.

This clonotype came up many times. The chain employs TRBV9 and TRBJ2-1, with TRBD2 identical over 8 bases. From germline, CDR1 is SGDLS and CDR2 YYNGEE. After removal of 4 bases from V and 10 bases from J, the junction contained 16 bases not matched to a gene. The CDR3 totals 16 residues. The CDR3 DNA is TGTGCCAGCAGCCCAAGGAGGACGGGAGGGCCCCCCGAGCAGTTCTTC. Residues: CASSPRRTGGPPEQFF.

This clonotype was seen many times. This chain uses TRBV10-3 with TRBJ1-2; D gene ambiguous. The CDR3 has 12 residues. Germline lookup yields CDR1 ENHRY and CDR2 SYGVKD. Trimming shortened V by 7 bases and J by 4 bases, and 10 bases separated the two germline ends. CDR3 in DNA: TGTGCCATCAAGGACGTAGTCTATGGCTACACCTTC. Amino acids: CAIKDVVYGYTF.

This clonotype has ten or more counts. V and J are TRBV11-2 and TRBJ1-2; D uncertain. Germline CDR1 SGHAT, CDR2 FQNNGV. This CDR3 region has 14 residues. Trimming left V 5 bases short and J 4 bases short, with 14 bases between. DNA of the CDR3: TGTGCCAGCAGCCCCACCCGGGGTGGCTATGGCTACACCTTC. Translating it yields CASSPTRGGYGYTF.

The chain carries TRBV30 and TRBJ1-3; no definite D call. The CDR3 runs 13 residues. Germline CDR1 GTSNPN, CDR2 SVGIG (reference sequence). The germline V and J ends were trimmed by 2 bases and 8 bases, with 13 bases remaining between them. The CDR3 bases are TGTGCCTGGAGTATCGTGTTAAAGGACACCATATATTTT. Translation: CAWSIVLKDTIYF.